This TCR beta chain emerged from a study of cytomegalovirus exposure and HLA in healthy donors. Study-wide findings and caveats: The study designated over 150 TCR beta chains cytomegalovirus-associated. The authors later found TCR association rates varying by HLA locus, with DRB1 most and HLA-C fewest. Across donors, presence/absence analyses took sequencing depth to be roughly uniform.

Amplification used 60 Vbeta primers and 13 Jbeta primers. Per the original data handling: In a later analysis, around 12 million of tens of millions of unique beta chains occurred in at least two donors. TCRdb's copy holds only in-frame clones and misses some; the assay was immunoSEQ multiplex PCR. For V, J and clone size, that table is used; D and trimming come from the DNA. The sample has 120,000 or so clones, roughly 70% seen once. Regarding this clone: The antigen is unknown.

The V segment lost 8 bases and the J segment 4 bases; nucleotides outside the gene matches: 8. CDR1 and CDR2 from the germline V gene are WNHNN and SYGVQD (reference sequence). The CDR3 loop spans 14 amino acids. The TCR originated in a woman in her thirties or forties in good health and CMV-seronegative. V and J are TRBV10-1 and TRBJ1-1; 9 nucleotides agree with TRBD1. Sequencing was done on a sample of PBMCs. The DNA for the CDR3 is TGCGCCAGCCCCCGGGACAGGGAAGGCACTGAAGCTTTCTTT. It yields the protein CASPRDREGTEAFF.